Shown below are 24 T cell receptor beta chains from a single sample sequenced in a study of T cells in Graves' hyperthyroidism and ophthalmopathy. Amplified regions were TCR beta CDR3 sequences from RNA transcripts. The HTBI set primed first-round TCR CDR3 RT-PCR. A single record per CDR3 protein comes from TCRdb applying MiXCR to the multiplex PCR reads. The table has roughly 250,000 distinct CDR3 sequences, roughly 15% seen once. The sample was blood. The receptors here all came from a woman in her 40s with Graves' hyperthyroidism that later progressed to Graves' ophthalmopathy.

There are many counts of this clonotype. The genes are TRBV20-1 and TRBJ2-7; possibly TRBD1 or TRBD2 for D (5 bases each). The germline V gene has CDR1 DFQATT and CDR2 SNEGSKA (reference sequence). The CDR3 has 11 residues. Trimming took 5 bases from V and 4 from J, leaving 9 bases between them. This CDR3 reads CSAGGVYEQYF. In DNA, the CDR3 is TGCAGTGCTGGGGGAGTATACGAGCAGTACTTC.

The chain joins TRBV30 to TRBJ2-6, with unresolved D. Germline CDR1 reads GTSNPN; CDR2 reads SVGIG (reference sequence). The V gene lost 8 bases and the J gene lost 2 bases, with 7 bases spanning the gap. CDR3 length equals 12 residues. This CDR3 reads CARVTGANVLTF. The CDR3 coding sequence is TGTGCCCGGGTGACTGGGGCCAACGTCCTGACTTTC.

Regarding this clonotype: The CDR3 end shows no conserved phenylalanine or tryptophan, and so a read error is likely. The rearrangement uses TRBV27 and TRBJ1-5, with TRBD1 as a possible D gene (5 bases). This CDR3 comprises 16 residues. Germline-derived CDR1 and CDR2 are MNHEY and SMNVEV (reference sequence). CDR3 loop: CANSLFAGNSNQPQHC. Here the CDR3 DNA reads TGTGCCAACAGTTTATTCGCAGGGAATAGCAATCAGCCCCAGCATTGT.

Many counts were recorded for this clonotype. The gene calls are TRBV12-3 or TRBV12-4 and TRBJ1-5, with D perhaps matching TRBD1 (6 bases). This CDR3 has 17 residues. Trimming cost V 7 bases and J 0 bases, with 19 bases left between them. The CDR3 region has the DNA TGTGCCAGCAAGAAACAGGGAATTGGAAATAGCAATCAGCCCCAGCATTTT. Its translation: CASKKQGIGNSNQPQHF.

This clonotype was found many times. For the CDR3, the DNA is TGCAGTGCTGGGGACAGTTCCTATGGCTACACCTTC. Its translation: CSAGDSSYGYTF. V usage is TRBV20-1 and J usage is TRBJ1-2; TRBD1 matches at 7 bases. Germline trimming cut 5 bases from V and 4 bases from J; bases unmatched to any gene: 4. Per germline, CDR1 DFQATT and CDR2 SNEGSKA (reference sequence). The CDR3 totals 12 residues.

This clonotype was recorded many times. The genes are TRBV28 and TRBJ2-7; D unclear. Trimming shortened V by 10 bases and J by 0 bases, and 13 bases separated the two germline ends. The V gene's germline CDR1 is MDHEN and CDR2 SYDVKM. CDR3 length: 13 amino acids. The chain's CDR3 is CAISGPFSYEQYF. CDR3 bases: TGTGCCATCTCAGGTCCTTTCTCCTACGAGCAGTACTTC. Full variable domain (missing parts from reference TRBV28 and TRBJ2-7): DVKVTQSSRYLVKRTGEKVFLECVQDMDHENMFWYRQDPGLGLRLIYFSYDVKMKEKGDIPEGYSVSREKKERFSLILESASTNQTSMYLCAISGPFSYEQYFGPGTRLTVT.

This clonotype has at least ten counts. The chain links TRBV7-2 to TRBJ1-3, with no clear D. CDR3 length: 15 residues. Between the trimmed V and J ends, which lost 4 bases and 0 bases, there was a span of 10 bases. The germline gives CDR1 SGHTA, CDR2 FQGNSA. In DNA, the CDR3 is TGTGCCAGCAGCTCCGGACGGTTCTCTGGAAACACCATATATTTT. It is translated as CASSSGRFSGNTIYF.

This clonotype was observed many times. This chain links TRBV7-3 with TRBJ2-3; 10 nucleotides line up with TRBD2. V shed 1 base, J shed 5 bases, and the junction held 6 bases outside the gene matches. This CDR3 contains 16 residues. CDR1 is SGHTA and CDR2 is FQGTGA in the germline V gene. The CDR3 reads CASSLMASGSVDTQYF. CDR3 DNA sequence: TGTGCCAGCAGCTTAATGGCTAGCGGGAGTGTAGATACGCAGTATTTT.

The genes are TRBV28 and TRBJ2-2, with D unclear. Trimming removed 10 bases at V and 1 base at J, with 10 bases between. CDR1 is MDHEN, CDR2 SYDVKM, per germline. The CDR3 is 13 amino acids. CDR3 in amino acids: CATLVGNTGELFF. The CDR3 nucleotides read TGTGCCACCCTAGTGGGGAACACCGGGGAGCTGTTTTTT.

This clonotype was seen ten or more times. CDR3 nucleotide sequence: TGTGCCAGCAGCTTGGGACAGGGCCCAACCTACGAGCAGTACTTC. This translates into CASSLGQGPTYEQYF. The chain carries TRBV5-5 and TRBJ2-7; 7 nucleotides align to TRBD1. The CDR3 covers 15 residues. Germline V gene lookup returns CDR1 SGHKS and CDR2 YYEKEE (reference sequence). Losses at the gene ends were 0 bases for V and 2 bases for J; bases not matched to a gene: 5.

The sample holds a few counts of this clonotype. This chain joins TRBV6-2 or TRBV6-3 and TRBJ1-1; no reliable D call. Germline V gene sequence: CDR1 MNHEY, CDR2 SVGEGT. V gave up 0 bases and J gave up 7 bases, with 9 bases separating them. The CDR3 is made up of 13 amino acids. The CDR3, as DNA: TGTGCCAGCAGTTACTCGAGTGGGCTTGAAGCTTTCTTT. The encoded protein is CASSYSSGLEAFF.

This chain uses TRBV6-5 with TRBJ2-7, with 9 bases identical to TRBD1. The CDR3 sequence is 14 residues long. V was pared by 2 bases and J by 5 bases, with 4 bases of the junction left unmatched. Germline V gene lookup returns CDR1 MNHEY and CDR2 SVGAGI. The CDR3 nucleotides read TGTGCCAGCAGTTACCCCGGGACAGGGAACGAGCAGTACTTC. Its translation: CASSYPGTGNEQYF.

This clonotype was observed many times. The chain is built from TRBV11-1 and TRBJ2-2, with TRBD1 matching 9 bases. CDR1 and CDR2 (germline): SGHAT, FQDESV (reference sequence). The V gene end was trimmed by 6 bases and the J gene end by 2 bases; junction bases not matched to a gene: 13. The CDR3 is 18 amino acids. The CDR3 reads CASRRTGEGRPNTGELFF. CDR3 in DNA: TGTGCCAGCAGAAGGACAGGGGAGGGGCGGCCAAACACCGGGGAGCTGTTTTTT.

This clonotype was picked up many times. The chain combines TRBV7-8 with TRBJ2-2; D possibly corresponds to TRBD1 (5 bases). The CDR3 consists of 16 residues. Trimming shortened V by 1 base and J by 5 bases, and 14 bases separated the two germline ends. Germline V lookup: CDR1 SGHVS, CDR2 FQNEAQ. The CDR3 DNA reads TGTGCCAGCAGCTTAGAATTCCAGGGATGGACCGGGGAGCTGTTTTTT. Translation: CASSLEFQGWTGELFF.

At least ten counts were recorded for this clonotype. The chain has TRBV30 and TRBJ2-1; 11 nucleotides align to TRBD2. J was trimmed by 10 bases and V by 4 bases; bases with no gene match: 21. The germline V gene encodes CDR1 GTSNPN and CDR2 SVGIG (reference sequence). The CDR3 is 18 residues long. The CDR3 reads CAWMSAAVAGGHWWEQFF. Here the CDR3 DNA reads TGTGCCTGGATGTCGGCTGCGGTAGCGGGAGGGCACTGGTGGGAGCAGTTCTTC.

This rearrangement joins TRBV19 to TRBJ2-1, with a weak D call TRBD1 (6 bases). The assigned J gene may be wrong: the sequence end matches TRBJ2-7 better. The germline V gene has CDR1 LNHDA and CDR2 SQIVND (reference sequence). This CDR3 comprises 14 residues. CDR3: CASSPGGSYGEQYF. CDR3 bases: TGTGCCAGTAGTCCTGGGGGCTCCTATGGTGAGCAGTACTTC.

The sample holds a few counts of this clonotype. V gene TRBV30 combines with J gene TRBJ2-5; D not resolved. The CDR3 loop spans 13 amino acids. The germline V gene encodes CDR1 GTSNPN and CDR2 SVGIG (reference sequence). V lost 0 bases to trimming and J lost 6 bases, with 11 bases between them. The CDR3 coding sequence is TGTGCCTGGAGTGTATCCGACTCACAGACCCAGTACTTC. It yields the protein CAWSVSDSQTQYF.

The chain links TRBV14 to TRBJ2-1; tentative D call: TRBD2 (5 bases). The CDR3 length is 15 residues. The germline V gene has CDR1 SGHDN and CDR2 FVKESK. V was clipped by 6 bases and J by 3 bases, with 15 bases between them. The CDR3 DNA reads as TGTGCCAGCAGGTTAAGCGGAGGTGGCTACAATGAGCAGTTCTTC. It is translated as CASRLSGGGYNEQFF.

This clonotype has at least ten counts. The gene calls are TRBV20-1 and TRBJ1-1; D might be TRBD1 (6 bases). This CDR3 region has 12 residues. V was shortened by 7 bases and J by 7 bases, with 16 bases between the two germline ends. Germline V gene lookup returns CDR1 DFQATT and CDR2 SNEGSKA (reference sequence). CDR3 bases: TGCAGTGTCCCGACAGGACGGAGTGAAGCTTTCTTT. Translated: CSVPTGRSEAFF.

The sample holds many counts of this clonotype. The chain uses TRBV15 and TRBJ2-3; 7 bases line up with TRBD2. Germline V gene sequence: CDR1 LNHNV, CDR2 YYDKDF (reference sequence). V was clipped by 1 base and J by 2 bases; unmatched bases: 3. This CDR3 is 15 amino acids long. The CDR3 region has the DNA TGTGCCACCAGCAGAGCTAGACTAGCCACAGATACGCAGTATTTT. It codes for CATSRARLATDTQYF.

This clonotype was seen repeatedly, ten times or more. The J gene is TRBJ2-7, the V gene TRBV28; D assignment may be TRBD1 or TRBD2 (5 bases each). Trimming removed 4 bases at V and 2 bases at J, with 12 bases between. The CDR3 extends over 14 amino acids. Germline V gene sequence: CDR1 MDHEN, CDR2 SYDVKM. CDR3 sequence reads: CASSSRGDPYEQYF. The CDR3, as DNA: TGTGCCAGCAGTTCTCGAGGGGACCCCTACGAGCAGTACTTC.

The rearrangement uses TRBV7-2 and TRBJ1-5, with no clear D. The V end lost 3 bases, the J end lost 2 bases, and 11 bases lay between the germline ends. From germline, CDR1 is SGHTA and CDR2 FQGNSA. The CDR3 covers 15 residues. The DNA for the CDR3 is TGTGCCAGCAGCTTGTGGGGTAGGGGCAATCAGCCCCAGCATTTT. It is translated as CASSLWGRGNQPQHF.

This clonotype was detected only a few times. The genes are TRBV29-1 and TRBJ2-7; 12 nucleotides match TRBD2. The CDR3 is 13 amino acids. Germline V gene data show CDR1 as SQVTM and CDR2 as ANQGSEA. The V and J ends lost 6 bases and 6 bases, in that order; junction bases with no gene match: 6. CDR3 sequence reads: CSVRLAGALEQYF. The CDR3 DNA is TGCAGCGTAAGACTAGCGGGAGCACTCGAGCAGTACTTC.

This clonotype is a singleton in its sample. A clone one base away is much larger, so this may be a read error. This chain links TRBV20-1 with TRBJ2-3; TRBD1 or TRBD2 may be the D gene (5 bases each). The CDR3 totals 16 residues. CDR1 and CDR2 from the germline V gene are DFQATT and SNEGSKA (reference sequence). In nucleotides, the CDR3 is TGCAGTGCTAGAGATCCGTGGGGGACGAGCACAGATACGCAGAATTTT. Protein product: CSARDPWGTSTDTQNF.